This TCR beta chain was sequenced during a study of blood T cell repertoires in COVID-19. Study information: The United States, Italy and Spain provided the acute and convalescent COVID-19 samples. Sources were T cells, B-cell-depleted T cells, or PBMCs; the material itself was cDNA or gDNA.

A Seattle source enrolled patients during active infection and followed them longitudinally. V shed 2 bases, J shed 4 bases, and the junction held 3 bases outside the gene matches. This CDR3 is built from 13 residues. Germline assignment: CDR1 SGHDT and CDR2 YYEEEE. Original analysis: Nucleated cell counts were estimated from reference gene primer amplification. The protocol was immunoSEQ multiplex PCR, while the TCRdb copy is restricted to in-frame clones and leaves out a portion. V and J calls and clone size come straight from that table; D and trimming were deduced from the DNA. The data show approximately 330,000 clones, roughly 86% seen once.

This TCR derives from a man aged 25-45 years with COVID-19, enrolled during active disease. This chain links TRBV5-6 with TRBJ2-7; the match to TRBD2 covers 7 bases. The sample consisted of peripheral blood. CDR3 in amino acids: CASSFLAVYEQYF. The CDR3 nucleotides are TGTGCCAGCAGCTTCCTAGCGGTATACGAGCAGTACTTC.